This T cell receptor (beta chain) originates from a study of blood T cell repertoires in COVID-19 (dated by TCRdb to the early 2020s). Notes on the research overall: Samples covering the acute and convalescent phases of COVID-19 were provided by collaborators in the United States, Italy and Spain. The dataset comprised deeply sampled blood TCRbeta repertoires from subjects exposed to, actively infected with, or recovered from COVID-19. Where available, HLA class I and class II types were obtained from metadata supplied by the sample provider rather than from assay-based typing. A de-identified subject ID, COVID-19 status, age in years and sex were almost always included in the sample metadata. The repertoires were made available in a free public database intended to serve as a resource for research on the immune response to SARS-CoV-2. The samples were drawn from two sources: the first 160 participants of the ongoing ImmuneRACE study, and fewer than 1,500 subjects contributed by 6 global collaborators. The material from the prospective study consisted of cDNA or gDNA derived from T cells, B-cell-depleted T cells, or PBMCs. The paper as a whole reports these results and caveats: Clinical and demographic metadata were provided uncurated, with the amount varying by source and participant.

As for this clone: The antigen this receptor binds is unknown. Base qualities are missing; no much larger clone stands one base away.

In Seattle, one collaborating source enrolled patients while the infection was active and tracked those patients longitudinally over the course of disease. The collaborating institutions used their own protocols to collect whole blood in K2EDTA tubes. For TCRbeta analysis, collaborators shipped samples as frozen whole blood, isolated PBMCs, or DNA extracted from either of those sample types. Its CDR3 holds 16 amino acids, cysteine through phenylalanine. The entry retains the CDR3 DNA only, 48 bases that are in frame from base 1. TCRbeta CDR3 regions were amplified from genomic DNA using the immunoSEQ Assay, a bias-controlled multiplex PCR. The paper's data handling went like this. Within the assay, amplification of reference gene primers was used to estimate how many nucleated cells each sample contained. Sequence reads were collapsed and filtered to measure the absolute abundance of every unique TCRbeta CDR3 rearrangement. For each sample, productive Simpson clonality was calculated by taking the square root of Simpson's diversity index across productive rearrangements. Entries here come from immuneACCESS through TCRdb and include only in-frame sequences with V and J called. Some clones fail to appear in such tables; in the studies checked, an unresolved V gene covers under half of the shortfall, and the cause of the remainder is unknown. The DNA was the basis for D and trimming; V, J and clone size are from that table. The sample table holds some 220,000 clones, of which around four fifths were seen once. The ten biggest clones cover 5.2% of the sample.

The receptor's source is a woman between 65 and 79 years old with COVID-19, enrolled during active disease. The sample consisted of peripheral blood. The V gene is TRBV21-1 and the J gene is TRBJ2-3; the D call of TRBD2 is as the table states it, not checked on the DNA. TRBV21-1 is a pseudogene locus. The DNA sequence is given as TGTGCCAGCAGCCTGGGTCGGGGGAGAAGCACAGATACGCAGTATTTT. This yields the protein CASSLGRGRSTDTQYF.